This T cell receptor (beta chain) was documented in a study of cytomegalovirus exposure and HLA in healthy donors. Study at large: The same platform as the 650 to 700 first-cohort repertoires was used for the 90 to 150 validation repertoires, a later analysis reported.

The germline V gene has CDR1 SGHRS and CDR2 YFSETQ. Trimming shortened V by 3 bases and J by 1 base, and 17 bases separated the two germline ends. The CDR3 is made up of 17 amino acids. As regards this clone: Its matching antigen is unknown.

Libraries were prepared by immunoSEQ multiplex PCR; TCRdb keeps only in-frame clonotypes and omits some of them. The sample has some 130,000 clones; roughly 90% are singletons. Study-wide points: Under in vitro conditions, a few CMV-associated chains were confirmed as specific for CMV antigens. The study recorded 150 to 200 TCR beta chains that were cytomegalovirus-associated. According to a subsequent analysis, TCR clusters from the first cohort were inclined to appear together in the 100 to 150 validation repertoires.

The V call is TRBV5-1, the J call TRBJ2-1; maybe TRBD2 (6 bases). Source material: PBMCs. The receptor was isolated from a woman between 18 and 29 years old in good health and CMV-seropositive. Here the CDR3 reads CASSSRVDGSSYNEQFF. In DNA form, the CDR3 reads TGCGCCAGCAGCTCCCGAGTCGACGGGAGTTCCTACAATGAGCAGTTCTTC.